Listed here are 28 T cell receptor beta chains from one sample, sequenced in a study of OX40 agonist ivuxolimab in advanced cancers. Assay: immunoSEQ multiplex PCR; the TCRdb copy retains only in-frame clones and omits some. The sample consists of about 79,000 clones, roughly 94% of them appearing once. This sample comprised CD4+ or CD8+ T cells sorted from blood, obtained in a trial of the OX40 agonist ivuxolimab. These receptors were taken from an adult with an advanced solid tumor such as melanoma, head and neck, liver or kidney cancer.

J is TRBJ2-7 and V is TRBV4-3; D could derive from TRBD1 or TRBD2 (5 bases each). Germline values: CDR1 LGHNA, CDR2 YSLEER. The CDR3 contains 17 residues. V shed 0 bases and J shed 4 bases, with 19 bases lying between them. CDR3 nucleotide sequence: TGCGCCAGCAGCCAAGAGTGGGGGACGGCGAGCGATTACGAGCAGTACTTC. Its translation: CASSQEWGTASDYEQYF.

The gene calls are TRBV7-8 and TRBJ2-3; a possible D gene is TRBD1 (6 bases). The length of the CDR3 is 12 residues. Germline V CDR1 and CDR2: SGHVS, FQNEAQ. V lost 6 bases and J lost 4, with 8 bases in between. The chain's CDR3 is CASSQGSDTQYF. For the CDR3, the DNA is TGTGCCAGCAGTCAGGGGTCAGATACGCAGTATTTT.

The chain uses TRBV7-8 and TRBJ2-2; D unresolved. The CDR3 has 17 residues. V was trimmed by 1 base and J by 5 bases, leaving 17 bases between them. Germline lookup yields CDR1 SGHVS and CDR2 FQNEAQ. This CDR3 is CASSLEGLVGQTGELFF. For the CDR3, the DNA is TGTGCCAGCAGCTTAGAGGGTTTAGTCGGGCAAACCGGGGAGCTGTTTTTT.

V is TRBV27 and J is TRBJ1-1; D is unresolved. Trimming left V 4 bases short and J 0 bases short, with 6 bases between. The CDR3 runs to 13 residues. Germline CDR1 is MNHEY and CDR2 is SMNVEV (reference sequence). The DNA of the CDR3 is TGTGCCAGCAGTTCAAACTTGAACACTGAAGCTTTCTTT. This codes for CASSSNLNTEAFF.

DNA of the CDR3: TGTGCCAGCAGTGATGGACAGGGCCTCGCCTACGAGCAGTACTTC. Its translation is CASSDGQGLAYEQYF. The J gene is TRBJ2-7, the V gene TRBV2; 8 bases line up with TRBD1. The CDR3 has 15 amino acids. V gave up 3 bases and J gave up 2 bases; unmatched junction bases: 6. Germline CDR1 and CDR2: SNHLY and FYNNEI.

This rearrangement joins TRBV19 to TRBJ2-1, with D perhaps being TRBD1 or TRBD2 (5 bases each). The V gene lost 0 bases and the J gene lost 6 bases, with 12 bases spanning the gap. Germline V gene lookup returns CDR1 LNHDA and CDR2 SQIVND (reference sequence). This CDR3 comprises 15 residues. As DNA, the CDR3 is TGTGCCAGTAGTATAGATTCTGGGGGTCGCAATGAGCAGTTCTTC. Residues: CASSIDSGGRNEQFF.

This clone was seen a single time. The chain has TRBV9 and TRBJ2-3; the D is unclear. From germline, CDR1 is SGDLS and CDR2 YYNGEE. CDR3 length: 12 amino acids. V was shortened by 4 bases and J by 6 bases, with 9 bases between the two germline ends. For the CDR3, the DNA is TGTGCCAGCAGCCTCCCAAGGGATACGCAGTATTTT. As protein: CASSLPRDTQYF. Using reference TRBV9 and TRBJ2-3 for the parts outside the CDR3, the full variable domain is DSGVTQTPKHLITATGQRVTLRCSPRSGDLSVYWYQQSLDQGLQFLIQYYNGEERAKGNILERFSAQQFPDLHSELNLSSLELGDSALYFCASSLPRDTQYFGPGTRLTVL.

The CDR3 here is CASSLRRETDTQYF. Here the CDR3 DNA reads TGTGCCAGCAGCTTGAGGCGGGAGACAGATACGCAGTATTTT. The genes are TRBV5-4 and TRBJ2-3, with TRBD2 matching 7 bases. There are 14 residues in the CDR3. The J segment lost 3 bases and the V segment lost 1 base, leaving 2 bases of the junction unmatched. Germline lookup yields CDR1 SGHNT and CDR2 YYREEE (reference sequence).

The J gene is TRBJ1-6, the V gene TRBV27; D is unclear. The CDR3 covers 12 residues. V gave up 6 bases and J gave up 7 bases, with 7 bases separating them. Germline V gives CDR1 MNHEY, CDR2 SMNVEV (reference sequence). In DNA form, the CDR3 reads TGTGCCAGCAGCGCAACGAATTCACCCCTCCACTTT. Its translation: CASSATNSPLHF.

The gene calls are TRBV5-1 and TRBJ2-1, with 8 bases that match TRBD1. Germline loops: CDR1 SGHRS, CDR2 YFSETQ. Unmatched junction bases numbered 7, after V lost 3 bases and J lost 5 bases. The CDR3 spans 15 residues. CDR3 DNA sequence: TGCGCCAGCAGCTGGGCAGGGGGCAGCAACAATGAGCAGTTCTTC. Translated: CASSWAGGSNNEQFF.

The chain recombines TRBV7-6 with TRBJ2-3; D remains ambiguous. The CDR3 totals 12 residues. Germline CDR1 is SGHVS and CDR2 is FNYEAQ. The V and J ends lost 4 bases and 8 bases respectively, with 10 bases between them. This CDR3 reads CASSSRPVTQYF. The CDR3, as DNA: TGTGCCAGCAGCTCTAGGCCGGTTACGCAGTATTTT.

CDR3 sequence (DNA): TGTGCCAGCCTACAGGGGGCGCGGACTGAAGCTTTCTTT. Its translation: CASLQGARTEAFF. The chain recombines TRBV2 with TRBJ1-1, with 9 nucleotides matching TRBD1. The CDR3 contains 13 residues. V shed 8 bases, J shed 5 bases, and the junction held 6 bases outside the gene matches. The germline CDR1 and CDR2 sequences are SNHLY and FYNNEI.

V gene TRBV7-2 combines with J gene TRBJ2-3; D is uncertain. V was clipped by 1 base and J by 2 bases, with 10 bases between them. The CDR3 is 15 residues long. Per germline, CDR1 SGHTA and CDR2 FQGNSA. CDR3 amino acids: CASSLGGINTDTQYF. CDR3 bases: TGTGCCAGCAGCTTAGGGGGAATTAACACAGATACGCAGTATTTT. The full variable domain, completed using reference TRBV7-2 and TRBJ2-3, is GAGVSQSPSNKVTEKGKDVELRCDPISGHTALYWYRQSLGQGLEFLIYFQGNSAPDKSGLPSDRFSAERTGGSVSTLTIQRTQQEDSAVYLCASSLGGINTDTQYFGPGTRLTVL.

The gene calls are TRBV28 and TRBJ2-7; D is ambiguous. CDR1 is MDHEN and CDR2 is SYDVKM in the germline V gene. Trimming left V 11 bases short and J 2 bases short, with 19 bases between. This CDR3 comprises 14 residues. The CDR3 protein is CACHSRLEAYEQYF. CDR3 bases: TGTGCCTGCCATTCGAGACTTGAAGCCTACGAGCAGTACTTC.

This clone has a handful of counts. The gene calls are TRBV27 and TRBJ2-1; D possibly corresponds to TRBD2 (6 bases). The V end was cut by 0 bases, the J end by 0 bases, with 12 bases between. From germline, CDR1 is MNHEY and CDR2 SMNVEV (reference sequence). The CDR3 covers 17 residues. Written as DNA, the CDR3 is TGTGCCAGCAGTTTATCCCCGGGGGAACCCTCCTACAATGAGCAGTTCTTC. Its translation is CASSLSPGEPSYNEQFF.

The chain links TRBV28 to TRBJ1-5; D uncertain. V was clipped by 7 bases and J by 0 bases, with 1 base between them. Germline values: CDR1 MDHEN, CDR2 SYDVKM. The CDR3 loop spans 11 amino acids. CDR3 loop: CASNSNQPQHF. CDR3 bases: TGTGCCAGCAATAGCAATCAGCCCCAGCATTTT.

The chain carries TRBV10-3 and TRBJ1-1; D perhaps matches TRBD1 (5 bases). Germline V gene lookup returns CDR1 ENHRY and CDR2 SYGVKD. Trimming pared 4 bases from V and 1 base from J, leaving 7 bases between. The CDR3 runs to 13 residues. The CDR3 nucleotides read TGTGCCATCAGTGCACAGGCGAACACTGAAGCTTTCTTT. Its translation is CAISAQANTEAFF.

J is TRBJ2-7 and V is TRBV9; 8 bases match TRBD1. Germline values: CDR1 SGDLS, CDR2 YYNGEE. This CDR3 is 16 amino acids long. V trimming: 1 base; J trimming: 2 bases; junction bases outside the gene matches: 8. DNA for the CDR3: TGTGCCAGCAGCGTAAACCCGACAGGGGAAACCTACGAGCAGTACTTC. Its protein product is CASSVNPTGETYEQYF.

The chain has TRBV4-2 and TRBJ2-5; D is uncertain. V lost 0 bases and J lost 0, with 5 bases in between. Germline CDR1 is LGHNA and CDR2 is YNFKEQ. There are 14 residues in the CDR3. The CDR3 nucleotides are TGTGCCAGCAGCCAAGAGGGGTACCAAGAGACCCAGTACTTC. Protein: CASSQEGYQETQYF.

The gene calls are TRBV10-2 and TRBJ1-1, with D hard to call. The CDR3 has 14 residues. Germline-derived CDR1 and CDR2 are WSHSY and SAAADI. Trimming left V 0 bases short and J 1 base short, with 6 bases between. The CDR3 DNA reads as TGCGCCAGCAGTGAGTCCAACAAGAACACTGAAGCTTTCTTT. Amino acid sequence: CASSESNKNTEAFF.

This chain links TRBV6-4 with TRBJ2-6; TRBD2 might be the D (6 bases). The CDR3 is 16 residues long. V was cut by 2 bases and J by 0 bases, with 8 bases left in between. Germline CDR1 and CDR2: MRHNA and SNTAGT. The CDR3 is CASSDGGLSGANVLTF. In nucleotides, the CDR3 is TGTGCCAGCAGTGACGGAGGGCTCTCTGGGGCCAACGTCCTGACTTTC.

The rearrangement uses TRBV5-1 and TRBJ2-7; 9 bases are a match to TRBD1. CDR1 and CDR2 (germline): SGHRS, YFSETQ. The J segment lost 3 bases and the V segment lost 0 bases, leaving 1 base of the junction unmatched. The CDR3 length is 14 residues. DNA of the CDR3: TGCGCCAGCAGCTTGGGACAGGGGGTCTACGAGCAGTACTTC. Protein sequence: CASSLGQGVYEQYF.

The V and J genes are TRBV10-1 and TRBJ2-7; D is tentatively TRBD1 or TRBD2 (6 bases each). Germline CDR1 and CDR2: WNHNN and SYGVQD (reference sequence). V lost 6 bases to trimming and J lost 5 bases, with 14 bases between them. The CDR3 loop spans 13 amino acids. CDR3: CASSRRGCHEQYF. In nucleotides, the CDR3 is TGCGCCAGCAGCCGGAGGGGGTGCCACGAGCAGTACTTC.

The DNA of the CDR3 is TGCGCCAGCAGCTTTTTCAGCGGGACATCGAACACCGGGGAGCTGTTTTTT. Translated: CASSFFSGTSNTGELFF. The chain is built from TRBV5-1 and TRBJ2-2; perhaps TRBD2 as D (7 bases). Germline loops: CDR1 SGHRS, CDR2 YFSETQ. This CDR3 has 17 residues. Trimming shortened V by 2 bases and J by 0 bases, and 14 bases separated the two germline ends. The whole variable domain, filled in from reference TRBV5-1 and TRBJ2-2, reads KAGVTQTPRYLIKTRGQQVTLSCSPISGHRSVSWYQQTPGQGLQFLFEYFSETQRNKGNFPGRFSGRQFSNSRSEMNVSTLELGDSALYLCASSFFSGTSNTGELFFGEGSRLTVL.

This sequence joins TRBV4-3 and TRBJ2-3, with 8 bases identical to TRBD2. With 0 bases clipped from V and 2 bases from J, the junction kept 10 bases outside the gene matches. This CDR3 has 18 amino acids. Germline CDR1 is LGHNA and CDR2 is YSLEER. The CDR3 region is CASSQEGYAGGFTDTQYF. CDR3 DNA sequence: TGCGCCAGCAGCCAAGAGGGATACGCGGGAGGATTCACAGATACGCAGTATTTT.

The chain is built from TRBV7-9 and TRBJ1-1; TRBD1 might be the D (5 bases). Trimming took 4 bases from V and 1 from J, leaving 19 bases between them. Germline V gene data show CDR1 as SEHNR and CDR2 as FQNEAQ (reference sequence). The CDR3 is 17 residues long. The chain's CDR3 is CASSSSEGEARNTEAFF. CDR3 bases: TGTGCCAGCAGCTCGTCAGAAGGGGAGGCCCGGAACACTGAAGCTTTCTTT. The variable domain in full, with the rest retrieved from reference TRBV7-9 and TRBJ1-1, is DTGVSQNPRHKITKRGQNVTFRCDPISEHNRLYWYRQTLGQGPEFLTYFQNEAQLEKSRLLSDRFSAERPKGSFSTLEIQRTEQGDSAMYLCASSSSEGEARNTEAFFGQGTRLTVV.

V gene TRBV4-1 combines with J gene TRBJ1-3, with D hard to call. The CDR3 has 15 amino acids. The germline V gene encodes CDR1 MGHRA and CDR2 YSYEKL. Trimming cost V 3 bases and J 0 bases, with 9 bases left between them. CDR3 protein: CASSQTGFSGNTIYF. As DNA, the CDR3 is TGCGCCAGCAGCCAGACGGGTTTCTCTGGAAACACCATATATTTT.

The CDR3 DNA sequence: TGTGCAAGTCGTCACCCGGGACAGGGACGCCAAGAGACCCAGTACTTC. This codes for CASRHPGQGRQETQYF. The genes are TRBV12-2 and TRBJ2-5; the D call of TRBD1 is as the table states it, not checked on the DNA. TRBV12-2 is labeled a pseudogene. CDR3 size: 16 residues.